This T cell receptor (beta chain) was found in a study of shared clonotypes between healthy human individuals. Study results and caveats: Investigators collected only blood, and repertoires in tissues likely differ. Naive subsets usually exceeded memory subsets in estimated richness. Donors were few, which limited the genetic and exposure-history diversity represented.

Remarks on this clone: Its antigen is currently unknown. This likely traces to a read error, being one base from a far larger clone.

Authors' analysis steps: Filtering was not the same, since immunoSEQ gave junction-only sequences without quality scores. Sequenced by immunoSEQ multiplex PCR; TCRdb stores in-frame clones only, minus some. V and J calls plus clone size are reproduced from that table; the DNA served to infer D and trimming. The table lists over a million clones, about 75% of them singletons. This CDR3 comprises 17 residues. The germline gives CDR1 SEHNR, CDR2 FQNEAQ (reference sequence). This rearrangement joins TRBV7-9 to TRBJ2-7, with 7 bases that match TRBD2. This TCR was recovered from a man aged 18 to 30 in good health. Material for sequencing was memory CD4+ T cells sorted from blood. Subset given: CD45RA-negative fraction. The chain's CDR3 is CASSGSTTSDSSYEQCF. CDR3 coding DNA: TGTGCCAGCAGCGGATCGACAACTAGCGATAGCTCCTACGAGCAGTGCTTC.